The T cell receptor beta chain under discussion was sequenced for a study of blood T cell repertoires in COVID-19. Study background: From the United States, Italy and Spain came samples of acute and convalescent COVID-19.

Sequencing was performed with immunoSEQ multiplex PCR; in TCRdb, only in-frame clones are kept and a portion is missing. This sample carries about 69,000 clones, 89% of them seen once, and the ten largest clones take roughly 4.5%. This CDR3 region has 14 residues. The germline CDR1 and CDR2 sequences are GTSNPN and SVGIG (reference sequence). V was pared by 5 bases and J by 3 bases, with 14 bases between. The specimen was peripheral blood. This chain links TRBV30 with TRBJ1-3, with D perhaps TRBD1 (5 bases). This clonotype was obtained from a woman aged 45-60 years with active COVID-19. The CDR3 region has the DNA TGTGCCTGGGACCGGGGGGGTGATGGAAACACCATATATTTT. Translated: CAWDRGGDGNTIYF. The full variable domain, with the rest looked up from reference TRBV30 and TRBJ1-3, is SQTIHQWPATLVQPVGSPLSLECTVEGTSNPNLYWYRQAAGRGLQLLFYSVGIGQISSEVPQNLSASRPQDRQFILSSKKLLLSDSGFYLCAWDRGGDGNTIYFGEGSWLTVV.